This passage covers 9 T cell receptor beta chains from one sample sequenced in a study of blood T cell repertoires in COVID-19. TCRdb keeps only in-frame clones here, not all; method: immunoSEQ multiplex PCR. The repertoire holds a few hundred thousand clones, with approximately 88% as singletons. Sequenced input: peripheral blood. The source is a woman under 40 with COVID-19, enrolled during active disease.

The V and J genes are TRBV4-3 and TRBJ2-3, with a possible D match to TRBD2 (6 bases). Germline CDR1 reads LGHNA; CDR2 reads YSLEER. V gave up 3 bases and J gave up 0 bases, with 13 bases separating them. This CDR3 spans 16 amino acids. CDR3 nucleotide sequence: TGCGCCAGCAGCCACCTCCAGGGACTTAGCACAGATACGCAGTATTTT. Translating it yields CASSHLQGLSTDTQYF.

V is TRBV25-1 and J is TRBJ1-6, with D possibly TRBD1 on 6 matching bases. Germline V gene lookup returns CDR1 MGHDK and CDR2 SYGVNS. CDR3 length: 15 residues. Trimming pared 7 bases from V and 0 bases from J, leaving 10 bases between. CDR3 in DNA: TGTGCCAGCATTCCGACAGGCTCCTATAATTCACCCCTCCACTTT. Translated: CASIPTGSYNSPLHF. Complete variable domain (other parts from reference TRBV25-1 and TRBJ1-6): EADIYQTPRYLVIGTGKKITLECSQTMGHDKMYWYQQDPGMELHLIHYSYGVNSTEKGDLSSESTVSRIRTEHFPLTLESARPSHTSQYLCASIPTGSYNSPLHFGNGTRLTVT.

The rearrangement links TRBV10-3 to TRBJ2-6; 13 nucleotides line up with TRBD2. Germline loops: CDR1 ENHRY, CDR2 SYGVKD. The CDR3 contains 18 residues. V dropped 10 bases and J dropped 0; count of bases not matched to a gene: 9. The CDR3 region is CATTFRLAGGSGANVLTF. CDR3 DNA sequence: TGTGCCACCACATTCCGACTAGCGGGAGGCTCTGGGGCCAACGTCCTGACTTTC.

V usage is TRBV6-5 and J usage is TRBJ2-7; 7 bases line up with TRBD2. V lost 0 bases, J lost 4 bases, and 9 bases stayed unmatched. The CDR3 has 16 amino acids. Germline V gives CDR1 MNHEY, CDR2 SVGAGI. The CDR3 spells CASSYSSRLRGYEQYF. CDR3 DNA sequence: TGTGCCAGCAGTTACTCATCGCGGTTGCGGGGGTACGAGCAGTACTTC.

The genes are TRBV4-1 and TRBJ2-3; 8 bases fit TRBD2. The J segment lost 0 bases and the V segment lost 3 bases, leaving 5 bases of the junction unmatched. This CDR3 has 16 residues. CDR1 and CDR2 (germline): MGHRA, YSYEKL. CDR3 amino acids: CASSHTAGGSTDTQYF. In nucleotides, the CDR3 is TGCGCCAGCAGCCATACCGCGGGAGGCAGCACAGATACGCAGTATTTT.

The V gene is TRBV6-5, the J gene TRBJ2-7; weak D call: TRBD2 (6 bases). Trimming took 2 bases from V and 5 from J, leaving 10 bases between them. The CDR3 extends over 13 amino acids. Germline V lookup: CDR1 MNHEY, CDR2 SVGAGI. DNA of the CDR3: TGTGCCAGCAGTTACGTGGGGGGTGACGAGCAGTACGTC. Protein sequence: CASSYVGGDEQYV.

The chain recombines TRBV7-2 with TRBJ1-2; 7 bases line up with TRBD1. The trim removed 3 bases at V and 6 bases at J, leaving 4 bases unmatched. In germline, CDR1 is SGHTA, CDR2 FQGNSA. CDR3 length: 13 amino acids. The CDR3, as DNA: TGTGCCAGCAGCTTCAGGCAGGGGGATGGCTACACCTTC. Residues: CASSFRQGDGYTF.

The table lists this clone with a few counts. V usage is TRBV2 and J usage is TRBJ1-6, with unresolved D. This CDR3 contains 13 residues. Germline lookup yields CDR1 SNHLY and CDR2 FYNNEI. V was trimmed by 5 bases and J by 8 bases, leaving 10 bases between them. CDR3 in amino acids: CASSPRQDSPLHF. DNA of the CDR3: TGTGCCAGCAGTCCCCGGCAGGATTCACCCCTCCACTTT.

The chain combines TRBV7-9 with TRBJ2-3; 8 positions match TRBD2. The V gene's germline CDR1 is SEHNR and CDR2 FQNEAQ (reference sequence). This CDR3 has 16 residues. V was pared by 1 base and J by 2 bases, with 5 bases of the junction left unmatched. The CDR3 nucleotides read TGTGCCAGCAGCTTAGGACGGGGGGGCCCCACAGATACGCAGTATTTT. Amino acids: CASSLGRGGPTDTQYF.